This TCR beta chain comes out of a study of blood T cell repertoires in COVID-19. Seattle's enrolled individuals joined amid active infection and were then monitored longitudinally. TCRdb's copy holds only in-frame clones and misses some; the assay was immunoSEQ multiplex PCR. The table shows more than 200,000 clones, with approximately 84% occurring only once. Germline trimming cut 6 bases from V and 6 bases from J; bases unmatched to any gene: 5. The CDR3 runs to 14 residues. The germline V gene has CDR1 MNHEY and CDR2 SMNVEV (reference sequence). Sequencing input: peripheral blood. This sequence was found in a man aged 45 to 65 with COVID-19, enrolled during active disease. This sequence joins TRBV27 and TRBJ1-5; TRBD1 agrees at 10 bases. CDR3 in amino acids: CASSPTGGFQPQHF. The CDR3 DNA sequence: TGTGCCAGCAGCCCGACAGGGGGCTTTCAGCCCCAGCATTTT.